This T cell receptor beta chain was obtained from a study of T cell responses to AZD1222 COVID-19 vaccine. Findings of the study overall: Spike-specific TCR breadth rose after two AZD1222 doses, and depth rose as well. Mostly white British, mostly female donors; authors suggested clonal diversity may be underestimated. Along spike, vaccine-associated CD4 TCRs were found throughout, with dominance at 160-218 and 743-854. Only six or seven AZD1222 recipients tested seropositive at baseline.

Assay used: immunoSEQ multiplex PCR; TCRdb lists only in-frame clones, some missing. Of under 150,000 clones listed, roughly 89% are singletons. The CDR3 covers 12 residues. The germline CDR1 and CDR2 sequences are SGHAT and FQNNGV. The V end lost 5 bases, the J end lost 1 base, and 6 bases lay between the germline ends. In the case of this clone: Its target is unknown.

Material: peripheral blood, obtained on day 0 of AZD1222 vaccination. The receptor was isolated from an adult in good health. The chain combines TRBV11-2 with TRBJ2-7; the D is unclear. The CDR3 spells CASSLTSYEQYF. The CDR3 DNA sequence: TGTGCCAGCAGCCTTACTTCCTACGAGCAGTACTTC.